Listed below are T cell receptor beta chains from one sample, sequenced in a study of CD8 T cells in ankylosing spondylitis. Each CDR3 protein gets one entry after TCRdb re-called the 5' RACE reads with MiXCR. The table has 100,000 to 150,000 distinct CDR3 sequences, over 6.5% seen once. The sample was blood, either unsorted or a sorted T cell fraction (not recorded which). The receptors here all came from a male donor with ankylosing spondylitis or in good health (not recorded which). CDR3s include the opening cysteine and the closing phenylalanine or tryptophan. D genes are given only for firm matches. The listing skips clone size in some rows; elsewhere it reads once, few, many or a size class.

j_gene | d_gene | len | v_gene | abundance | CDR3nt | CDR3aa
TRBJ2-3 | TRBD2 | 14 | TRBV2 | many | TGTGCCAGCAGACTAGCGGGGGGTCGAGATACGCAGTATTTT | CASRLAGGRDTQYF
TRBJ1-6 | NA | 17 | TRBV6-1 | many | TGTGCCAGCAGTGGCGGGGCAGGACGCTCCTATAATTCACCCCTCCACTTT | CASSGGAGRSYNSPLHF
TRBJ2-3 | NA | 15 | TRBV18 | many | TGTGCCAGCTCATCCGGACAGCGAAGCACAGATACGCAGTATTTT | CASSSGQRSTDTQYF
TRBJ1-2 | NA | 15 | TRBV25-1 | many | TGTGCCAGCAGTGAATCGGGGTCCAGGGTAAGAGGCTACACCTTC | CASSESGSRVRGYTF
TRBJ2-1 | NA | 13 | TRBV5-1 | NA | TGCGCCAGCAGCTTGGATCCTGGCAATGAGCAGTTCTTC | CASSLDPGNEQFF
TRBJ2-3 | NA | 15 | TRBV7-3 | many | TGTGCCAGCAGCTTTAGCGGAGGATTCACAGATACGCAGTATTTT | CASSFSGGFTDTQYF
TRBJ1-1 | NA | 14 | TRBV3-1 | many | TGTGCCAGCAGCCAAGGTGGGGTGAACACTGAAGCTTTCTTT | CASSQGGVNTEAFF
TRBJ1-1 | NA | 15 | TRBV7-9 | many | TGTGCCAGCAGCTTAGGTCAGATACTGAACACTGAAGCTTTCTTT | CASSLGQILNTEAFF
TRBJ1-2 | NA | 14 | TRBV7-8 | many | TGTGCCAGCAGCTTATTAGTCCAAGGAGGTGGCTACACCTTC | CASSLLVQGGGYTF
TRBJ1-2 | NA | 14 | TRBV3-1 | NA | TGTGCCAGCAGCCAAGATATGACAGAAAATGGCTACACCTTC | CASSQDMTENGYTF
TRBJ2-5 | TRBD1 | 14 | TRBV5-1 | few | TGCGCCAGCAGCCAGCCGGGACAGCTGGAGACCCAGTACTTC | CASSQPGQLETQYF
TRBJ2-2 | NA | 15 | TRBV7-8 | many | TGTGCCAGCAGCTCAAGGGCGGCCGGCCCCGGGGAGCTGTTTTTT | CASSSRAAGPGELFF
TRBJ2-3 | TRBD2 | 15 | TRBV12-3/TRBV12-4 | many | TGTGCCAGCAGTTCTAGCGGGAAGGGCACAGATACGCAGTATTTT | CASSSSGKGTDTQYF
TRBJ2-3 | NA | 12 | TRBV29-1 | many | TGCAGCACTGGGGGGAGCACAGATACGCAGTATTTT | CSTGGSTDTQYF
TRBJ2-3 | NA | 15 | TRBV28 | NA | TGTGCCAGCAGTTTAAGGCCCCTCAACACAGATACGCAGTATTTT | CASSLRPLNTDTQYF
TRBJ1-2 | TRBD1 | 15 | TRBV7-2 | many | TGTGCCAGCAGCTCCTACAGGGGGGATAACTATGGCTACACCTTC | CASSSYRGDNYGYTF
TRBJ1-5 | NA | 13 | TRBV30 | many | TGTGCCTGGAGTGCCTTAGAAGAACAGCCCCAGCATTTT | CAWSALEEQPQHF
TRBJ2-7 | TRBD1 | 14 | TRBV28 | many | TGTGCCAGCAGGACAGGGTCAGGGTCCTACGAGCAGTACTTC | CASRTGSGSYEQYF
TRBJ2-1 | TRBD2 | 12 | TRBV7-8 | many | TGTGCCAGCAGCTTAGTAGCGGGGGAGCAGTTCTTC | CASSLVAGEQFF
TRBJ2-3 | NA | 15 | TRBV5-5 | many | TGTGCCAGCAGCTGGGGGACTCCCCTACAAGATACGCAGTATTTT | CASSWGTPLQDTQYF
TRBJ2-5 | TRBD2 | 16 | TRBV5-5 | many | TGTGCCAGCAGCTACATGACTAGCGGGGGTTTGGAGACCCAGTACTTC | CASSYMTSGGLETQYF
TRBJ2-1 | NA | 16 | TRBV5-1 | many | TGCGCCAGCAGCTACGACAGGCCCCTTCTTGGCAATGAGCAGTTCTTC | CASSYDRPLLGNEQFF
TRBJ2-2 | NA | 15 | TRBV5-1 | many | TGCGCCAGCAGCTTGTTGAACAGACCCACCGGGGAGCTGTTTTTT | CASSLLNRPTGELFF
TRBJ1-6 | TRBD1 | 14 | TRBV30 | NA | TGTGCCTGGATCCCGGGACAGGGGTATTCACCCCTCCACTTT | CAWIPGQGYSPLHF
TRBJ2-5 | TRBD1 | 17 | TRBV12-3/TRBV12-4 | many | TGTGCCAGCAGAATGAGGGGACAGGGGGGCCGTCAAGAGACCCAGTACTTC | CASRMRGQGGRQETQYF
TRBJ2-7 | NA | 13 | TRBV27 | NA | TGTGCCAGCAGCCAGCGGAACTCCTACGAGCAGTACTTC | CASSQRNSYEQYF
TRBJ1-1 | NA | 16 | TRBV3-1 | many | TGTGCCAGCAGCCTTTCTTCGGGAAACCTGAACACTGAAGCTTTCTTT | CASSLSSGNLNTEAFF
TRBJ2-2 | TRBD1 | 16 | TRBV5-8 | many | TGTGCCAGCAGCAAAGGGACAGAGCAGAACACCGGGGAGCTGTTTTTT | CASSKGTEQNTGELFF
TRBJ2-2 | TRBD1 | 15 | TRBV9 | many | TGTGCCAGCAGCGTAGTGGCAGGGGGAACCGGGGAGCTGTTTTTT | CASSVVAGGTGELFF
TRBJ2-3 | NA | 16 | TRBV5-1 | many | TGCGCCAGCAGCTGGAGGGCTGGACAGGGCACAGATACGCAGTATTTT | CASSWRAGQGTDTQYF
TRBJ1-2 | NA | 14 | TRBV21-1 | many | TGTGCCAGCAGCATCACAGGACCACAGTATGGCTACACCTTC | CASSITGPQYGYTF
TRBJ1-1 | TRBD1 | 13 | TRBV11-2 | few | TGTGCCAGCAGCTTGCAGGGGGCGGCTGAAGCTTTCTTT | CASSLQGAAEAFF
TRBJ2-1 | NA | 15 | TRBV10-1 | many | TGCGCCAGCAGTGAGTATGTCAGCTCCTACAATGAGCAGTTCTTC | CASSEYVSSYNEQFF
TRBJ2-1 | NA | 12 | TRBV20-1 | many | TGCAGTGCTAGAGATATGGGCGATGAGCAGTTCTTC | CSARDMGDEQFF
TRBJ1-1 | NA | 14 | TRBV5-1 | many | TGCGCCAGCAGCCCCACGGGCCGGAACACTGAAGCTTTCTTT | CASSPTGRNTEAFF
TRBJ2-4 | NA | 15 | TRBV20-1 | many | TGCAGTGCGAGAACAGAGCTTCTAGCCAAAAACATTCAGTACTTC | CSARTELLAKNIQYF
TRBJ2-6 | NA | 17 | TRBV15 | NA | TGTGCCACCAGCAGAGGGGAAGACACCTCTGGGGCCAACGTCCTGACTTTC | CATSRGEDTSGANVLTF
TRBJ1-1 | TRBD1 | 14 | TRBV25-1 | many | TGTGCCAGCCGTGACAGGGGGACGAACACTGAAGCTTTCTTT | CASRDRGTNTEAFF
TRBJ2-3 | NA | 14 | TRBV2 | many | TGTGCCAGCAGTGAATATCACGGAGCAGATACGCAGTATTTT | CASSEYHGADTQYF
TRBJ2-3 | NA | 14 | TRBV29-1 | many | TGCAGCGTTCACGGCCCCCTTAGCACAGATACGCAGTATTTT | CSVHGPLSTDTQYF
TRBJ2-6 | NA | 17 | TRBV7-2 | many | TGTGCCAGCAGCTTAGCCCCAGGCCTCTCTGGGGCCAACGTCCTGACTTTC | CASSLAPGLSGANVLTF
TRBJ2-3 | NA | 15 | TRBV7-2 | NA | TGTGCCAGCATAAGGAGGGCAGGGGCCACAGATACGCAGTATTTT | CASIRRAGATDTQYF
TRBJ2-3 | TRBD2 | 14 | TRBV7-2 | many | TGTGCCAGCAGCTGGGGAGGGAGCACAGATACGCAGTATTTT | CASSWGGSTDTQYF
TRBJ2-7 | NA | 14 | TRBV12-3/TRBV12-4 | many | TGTGCCCAGCCCCGGGACACAACTTACTACGAGCAGTACTTC | CAQPRDTTYYEQYF
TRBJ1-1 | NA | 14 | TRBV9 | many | TGTGCCAGCAGCGTAGATGGGGTCGACACTGAAGCTTTCTTT | CASSVDGVDTEAFF
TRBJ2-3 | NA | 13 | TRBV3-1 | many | TGTGCCAGCAGCCAAGGGACATCGGATACGCAGTATTTT | CASSQGTSDTQYF
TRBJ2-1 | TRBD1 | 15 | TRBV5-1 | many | TGCGCCAGCAGCATATTATTGGAGTCCGGGACAGGCAAGTTCTTC | CASSILLESGTGKFF
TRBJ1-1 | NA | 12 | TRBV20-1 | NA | TGCAGTGCAGACCCTATGGAGACTGAAGCTTTCTTT | CSADPMETEAFF
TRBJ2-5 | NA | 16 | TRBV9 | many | TGTGCCAGCAGCGACAAAGGGACCCTGACACAAGAGACCCAGTACTTC | CASSDKGTLTQETQYF
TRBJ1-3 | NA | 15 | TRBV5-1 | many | TGCGCCAGCAGCCCGGAGGGGGGCAAGGAGAACACCATATATTTT | CASSPEGGKENTIYF
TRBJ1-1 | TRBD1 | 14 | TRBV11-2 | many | TGTGCCAGCAGCTCCGAGGGACAGATCACTGAAGCTTTCTTT | CASSSEGQITEAFF